This TCR beta chain comes out of a study of PD-L1 blockade in urothelial cancer. Background on the study: Bladder-origin urothelial cancer in males covered twenty-five of 29 patients. Blood analysis occurred 3 weeks (second dose) and 6 weeks after treatment start. Patients had received 0 to 3 prior chemotherapy regimens.

Time point indicated: pretreatment peripheral blood. Sequencing was performed with immunoSEQ multiplex PCR; in TCRdb, only in-frame clones are kept and a portion is missing. The sample yields some 87,000 clones, roughly 91% seen once. The V gene's germline CDR1 is MNHEY and CDR2 SMNVEV (reference sequence). Trimming removed 0 bases from V and 7 bases from J, with 12 bases in between. CDR3 length equals 14 residues. The specimen was PBMCs, collected around atezolizumab (anti-PD-L1) treatment. The clonotype originates from a man aged 55 to 70 with urothelial cancer. The chain couples TRBV27 to TRBJ1-1, with D tentatively TRBD1 (5 bases). DNA of the CDR3: TGTGCCAGCAGTTTATCAGGGGCCCACGGTGAAGCTTTCTTT. Translated, it gives CASSLSGAHGEAFF.